This TCR beta chain was captured by sequencing in a study of cytomegalovirus exposure and HLA in healthy donors. Trimming took off 5 bases at V and 2 bases at J, with 19 bases between the two ends. Germline V gene lookup returns CDR1 LNHDA and CDR2 SQIVND (reference sequence). This CDR3 is 17 amino acids long. This clone was recorded only once. Antigen specificity is unknown. Researchers ran the PCR with 60 Vbeta and 13 Jbeta primers. The assay was immunoSEQ multiplex PCR, and TCRdb's table has in-frame clones only and misses some. Among 90,000 to 120,000 clones, approximately 76% were seen once, and the ten largest hold around 2.1%. Findings and limits, study-wide: Through in vitro validation, three CMV-associated chains were shown to be specific for CMV antigens.

This TCR came from a young man in good health and CMV-seronegative. The sequenced material came from PBMCs. The chain recombines TRBV19 with TRBJ2-1, with D possibly matching TRBD2 (5 bases). The CDR3 DNA is TGTGCCAGTAGTCGCCCCCCTCTAGCTTCCCCCTACAATGAGCAGTTCTTC. This encodes CASSRPPLASPYNEQFF.